These 19 T cell receptor beta chains were sequenced from one sample in a study of T cells in Graves' hyperthyroidism and ophthalmopathy. RNA transcripts provided the source from which TCR beta CDR3 regions were amplified. The HTBI primer set was used in a first-round RT-PCR of the TCR CDR3. One entry per CDR3 protein results from TCRdb running MiXCR on the multiplex PCR reads. The sample has about 330,000 distinct CDR3 sequences; about 13% are singletons. The material sequenced was blood. The receptors shown here come from a woman in her 40s with Graves' ophthalmopathy.

This clonotype occurred many times. The CDR3 here is CASSSVEGRYEQYF. Written as DNA, the CDR3 is TGTGCCAGCAGCTCCGTAGAGGGCCGATACGAGCAGTACTTC. This sequence joins TRBV11-2 and TRBJ2-7; perhaps TRBD2 as D (5 bases). Germline loops: CDR1 SGHAT, CDR2 FQNNGV. This CDR3 comprises 14 residues. The V and J ends lost 4 bases and 4 bases respectively, with 14 bases between them.

This clonotype was seen many times. The chain recombines TRBV28 with TRBJ2-2, with TRBD2 matching 7 bases. CDR3 size: 14 residues. In germline, CDR1 is MDHEN, CDR2 SYDVKM. V lost 6 bases, J lost 4 bases, and 5 bases stayed unmatched. The CDR3 here is CASSWGGITGELFF. The CDR3 bases are TGTGCCAGCAGCTGGGGGGGAATCACCGGGGAGCTGTTTTTT.

At least ten counts were recorded for this clonotype. The gene calls are TRBV11-2 and TRBJ2-7; 7 bases map to TRBD2. The V gene end was trimmed by 4 bases and the J gene end by 3 bases; junction bases not matched to a gene: 6. Germline CDR1 is SGHAT and CDR2 is FQNNGV. The CDR3 loop spans 14 amino acids. The CDR3 DNA reads TGTGCCAGCAGCTCCTTGGGGGGGATCTACGAGCAGTACTTC. It specifies CASSSLGGIYEQYF.

This clonotype was found a few times. This chain joins TRBV6-1 and TRBJ1-1; D ambiguous. The CDR3 has 15 residues. V was cut by 5 bases and J by 0 bases, with 13 bases left in between. CDR1 MNHNS and CDR2 SASEGT come from the germline V gene. The CDR3 here is CASSTHWGLNTEAFF. The CDR3 DNA reads as TGTGCCAGCAGTACCCACTGGGGTTTGAACACTGAAGCTTTCTTT.

There are many counts of this clonotype. V usage is TRBV7-8 and J usage is TRBJ1-2; perhaps TRBD1 as D (6 bases). V was pared by 3 bases and J by 6 bases, with 8 bases between. The CDR3 loop spans 12 amino acids. Germline CDR1 is SGHVS and CDR2 is FQNEAQ. DNA for the CDR3: TGTGCCAGCAGCTTCGCAGGGGATGGCTACACCTTC. It specifies CASSFAGDGYTF. Full variable domain (remainder filled in from reference TRBV7-8 and TRBJ1-2): GAGVSQSPRYKVAKRGQDVALRCDPISGHVSLFWYQQALGQGPEFLTYFQNEAQLDKSGLPSDRFFAERPEGSVSTLKIQRTQQEDSAVYLCASSFAGDGYTFGSGTRLTVV.

CDR3 loop: CASSSGARPNEQFF. CDR3 nucleotides: TGTGCCAGCAGCTCCGGGGCACGGCCCAATGAGCAGTTCTTC. V usage is TRBV7-9 and J usage is TRBJ2-1, with D perhaps TRBD1 or TRBD2 (5 bases each). CDR1 SEHNR and CDR2 FQNEAQ come from the germline V gene (reference sequence). This CDR3 is 14 amino acids long. Trimming pared 4 bases from V and 6 bases from J, leaving 13 bases between.

In this sample, this clonotype turned up a few times. The J gene is TRBJ2-2, the V gene TRBV9, with D tentatively TRBD1 (5 bases). The length of the CDR3 is 16 residues. The V gene lost 0 bases and the J gene lost 7 bases, with 16 bases spanning the gap. Germline values: CDR1 SGDLS, CDR2 YYNGEE. DNA of the CDR3: TGTGCCAGCAGCGTAGAACTTTTAGGGGTACGCGGGGAGCTGTTTTTT. Amino acids: CASSVELLGVRGELFF.

At least ten counts were recorded for this clonotype. The V gene is TRBV6-5, the J gene TRBJ2-7; 7 bases agree with TRBD2. Per the germline V gene, CDR1 is MNHEY and CDR2 is SVGAGI. The J segment lost 2 bases and the V segment lost 0 bases, leaving 4 bases of the junction unmatched. The CDR3 has 15 amino acids. CDR3 region: CASSYSPSGPYEQYF. DNA of the CDR3: TGTGCCAGCAGTTACTCGCCTAGCGGCCCCTACGAGCAGTACTTC.

This clonotype showed up just a few times. This sequence joins TRBV11-3 and TRBJ2-1; D not certain. CDR1 is SGHNT, CDR2 YENEEA, per germline. V lost 0 bases to trimming and J lost 9 bases, with 9 bases between them. This CDR3 region has 13 residues. The CDR3 reads CASSLDQASEQFF. CDR3 in DNA: TGTGCCAGCAGCTTAGATCAGGCGAGTGAGCAGTTCTTC.

Worth noting for this clonotype: Germline is not matched at one junction end, which may reflect a read error. This sequence joins TRBV3-1 and TRBJ2-5, with TRBD2 matching over 9 bases. Germline assignment: CDR1 LGHDT and CDR2 YNNKEL (reference sequence). The CDR3 is 18 amino acids. CDR3 sequence: CAGSQEGSGRSKRETQYF. The CDR3 coding sequence is TGTGCCGGCAGCCAAGAGGGTAGCGGGAGATCTAAGAGGGAGACCCAGTACTTC.

The table lists this clonotype with a few counts. This rearrangement joins TRBV5-6 to TRBJ2-1, with 8 bases that match TRBD2. Trimming took 2 bases from V and 6 from J; bases not matched to a gene: 16. This CDR3 is built from 18 residues. In germline, CDR1 is SGHDT, CDR2 YYEEEE. This chain's CDR3 is CASSFSPVGAGGFNEQFF. The CDR3 bases are TGTGCCAGCAGCTTCTCCCCCGTGGGGGCGGGGGGTTTCAATGAGCAGTTCTTC.

Ten or more counts support this clonotype. J is TRBJ2-5 and V is TRBV2, with 7 bases matching TRBD2. Germline V gene sequence: CDR1 SNHLY, CDR2 FYNNEI. The V and J ends lost 10 bases and 6 bases, in that order; junction bases with no gene match: 11. CDR3 length: 13 amino acids. In DNA form, the CDR3 reads TGTGCCACCTCGTCCGGGGGGAGAAAGACCCAGTACTTC. Translating it yields CATSSGGRKTQYF. The variable domain in full, completed from reference TRBV2 and TRBJ2-5, reads EPEVTQTPSHQVTQMGQEVILRCVPISNHLYFYWYRQILGQKVEFLVSFYNNEISEKSEIFDDQFSVERPDGSNFTLKIRSTKLEDSAMYFCATSSGGRKTQYFGPGTRLLVL.

This clonotype has ten or more counts. The chain carries TRBV6-5 and TRBJ2-7; tentatively, D is TRBD2 (6 bases). V lost 1 base to trimming and J lost 1 base, with 11 bases between them. This CDR3 spans 15 amino acids. The V gene's germline CDR1 is MNHEY and CDR2 SVGAGI. The CDR3 is CASSYWRDASYEQYF. CDR3 in DNA: TGTGCCAGCAGTTACTGGCGGGACGCATCCTACGAGCAGTACTTC.

This clonotype was observed at least ten times. The chain uses TRBV2 and TRBJ2-1; 8 positions match TRBD1. Trimming took 10 bases from V and 0 from J; bases not matched to a gene: 5. This CDR3 contains 14 residues. Germline CDR1 SNHLY, CDR2 FYNNEI. The chain's CDR3 is CANRQGSSYNEQFF. CDR3 nucleotides: TGTGCCAACCGACAGGGGAGCTCCTACAATGAGCAGTTCTTC.

The gene calls are TRBV13 and TRBJ1-1, with D perhaps matching TRBD1 (5 bases). The CDR3 runs to 15 residues. In germline, CDR1 is PRHDT, CDR2 FYEKMQ (reference sequence). V was clipped by 6 bases and J by 3 bases, with 17 bases between them. The CDR3 nucleotides read TGTGCCAGCAGTAAGGGACCGGCTCTCTACACTGAAGCTTTCTTT. This sequence encodes CASSKGPALYTEAFF.

This clonotype has a count of ten or more. The chain is built from TRBV28 and TRBJ2-2; unclear D gene. Germline CDR1 and CDR2: MDHEN and SYDVKM. V was clipped by 3 bases and J by 5 bases, with 19 bases between them. This CDR3 has 17 residues. The CDR3 reads CASSLGFSIARTGELFF. CDR3 coding DNA: TGTGCCAGCAGTTTGGGCTTTTCGATAGCCAGGACCGGGGAGCTGTTTTTT.

This clonotype was seen many times. The chain joins TRBV12-3 or TRBV12-4 to TRBJ2-1; 11 nucleotides align to TRBD2. The CDR3 has 14 residues. The J segment lost 11 bases and the V segment lost 2 bases, leaving 5 bases of the junction unmatched. The CDR3 sequence is CASSLTSGGPKQFF. CDR3 nucleotide sequence: TGTGCCAGCAGTTTAACTAGCGGGGGACCTAAGCAGTTCTTC.

The genes are TRBV18 and TRBJ2-7; D remains unclear. V lost 3 bases, J lost 6 bases, and 15 bases lay in between. CDR3 length: 14 residues. From germline, CDR1 is KGHSH and CDR2 LQKENI. The CDR3 DNA follows: TGTGCCAGCTCACCGCGGTCGAAAGCCTGCGAGCAGTACTTC. Protein: CASSPRSKACEQYF.

This clonotype was seen at least ten times. The chain links TRBV7-8 to TRBJ2-4, with 8 bases that match TRBD2. Germline trimming cut 10 bases from V and 4 bases from J; bases unmatched to any gene: 9. The CDR3 contains 14 residues. The germline V gene has CDR1 SGHVS and CDR2 FQNEAQ. The CDR3: CATASPSGKNIQYF. The CDR3, as DNA: TGTGCCACGGCTTCCCCTAGCGGGAAAAACATTCAGTACTTC.